Below, 16 T cell receptor beta chains from the same sample are listed, as sequenced in a study of neurological immune-mediated disorders. TCRdb re-called the 5' RACE reads through MiXCR, storing one row per CDR3 protein. The table includes about 50,000 distinct CDR3 sequences, under 2% detected once. Sequencing was done on a sample of PBMCs. These receptors all come from a woman in her thirties or forties with multiple sclerosis.

This clonotype has at least ten counts. This chain uses TRBV3-1 with TRBJ1-4; D uncertain. The CDR3 is made up of 14 amino acids. CDR1 and CDR2 (germline): LGHDT, YNNKEL (reference sequence). V lost 3 bases and J lost 5, with 10 bases in between. The CDR3 coding sequence is TGTGCCAGCAGCCAGGAAGGCGAGAATGAAAAACTGTTTTTT. Encoded protein: CASSQEGENEKLFF.

This clonotype was seen ten or more times. The CDR3 protein is CASSLEALAGPASDEQFF. In nucleotides, the CDR3 is TGTGCCAGCAGCTTAGAGGCCCTAGCGGGGCCAGCGAGCGATGAGCAGTTCTTC. The chain combines TRBV7-9 with TRBJ2-1, with TRBD2 matching 9 bases. The CDR3 is 18 residues long. V was clipped by 1 base and J by 8 bases; unmatched bases: 15. Looked up from germline, CDR1 is SEHNR and CDR2 is FQNEAQ (reference sequence).

This clonotype was observed at least ten times. The V and J genes are TRBV7-9 and TRBJ2-4, with a tentative D call TRBD1 (6 bases). V lost 8 bases, J lost 1 base, and 9 bases lay in between. The germline gives CDR1 SEHNR, CDR2 FQNEAQ (reference sequence). The CDR3 extends over 13 amino acids. CDR3 in amino acids: CASGGGAKNIQYF. CDR3 in DNA: TGTGCCAGCGGGGGCGGTGCCAAAAACATTCAGTACTTC.

This clonotype has ten or more counts. The chain is built from TRBV11-2 and TRBJ2-3; no definite D call. Trimming removed 5 bases from V and 1 base from J, with 10 bases in between. The CDR3 sequence is 14 residues long. Germline assignment: CDR1 SGHAT and CDR2 FQNNGV. The CDR3 spells CASSPRIGTDTQYF. CDR3 DNA: TGTGCCAGCAGCCCCCGAATTGGCACAGATACGCAGTATTTT.

The table lists this clonotype with many counts. J is TRBJ2-5 and V is TRBV20-1, with TRBD2 matching over 9 bases. The CDR3 extends over 15 amino acids. The germline V gene has CDR1 DFQATT and CDR2 SNEGSKA (reference sequence). The V and J ends lost 1 base and 2 bases, in that order; junction bases with no gene match: 5. Here the CDR3 reads CSARVPAGGQETQYF. CDR3 coding DNA: TGCAGTGCTAGAGTACCAGCGGGGGGACAAGAGACCCAGTACTTC.

Ten or more counts support this clonotype. The gene calls are TRBV5-6 and TRBJ1-1; 8 bases agree with TRBD1. J gave up 2 bases and V 5 bases, and 17 bases lay outside the gene matches. This CDR3 region has 18 residues. CDR1 is SGHDT, CDR2 YYEEEE, per germline. The CDR3 loop is CASSSQTHRGWVNTEAFF. The CDR3 region has the DNA TGTGCCAGCAGTTCGCAAACCCACAGGGGGTGGGTTAACACTGAAGCTTTCTTT.

Many counts were recorded for this clonotype. The V gene is TRBV4-1, the J gene TRBJ1-1; D is ambiguous. The V gene lost 4 bases and the J gene lost 4 bases, with 10 bases spanning the gap. The CDR3 length is 13 residues. Per the germline V gene, CDR1 is MGHRA and CDR2 is YSYEKL. CDR3 nucleotide sequence: TGCGCCAGCAGCCTCTGGGCCAGCACTGAAGCTTTCTTT. It yields the protein CASSLWASTEAFF.

With regard to this clonotype: The junction shows a germline mismatch at one end, possibly a read error. The V gene is TRBV10-3, the J gene TRBJ1-5; tentative D call: TRBD1 (6 bases). There are 15 residues in the CDR3. Germline CDR1 is ENHRY and CDR2 is SYGVKD. The CDR3 reads CAISVNRDSNKTQNF. As DNA, the CDR3 is TGTGCCATCAGTGTCAACAGGGATAGCAATAAGACCCAGAATTTT.

This clonotype was found many times. The chain recombines TRBV5-1 with TRBJ1-2, with 7 bases matching TRBD1. Losses at the gene ends were 4 bases for V and 5 bases for J; bases not matched to a gene: 8. The CDR3 totals 14 residues. Germline CDR1 SGHRS, CDR2 YFSETQ. The CDR3 DNA reads TGCGCCAGCAGCAGGGACAGTAGCCAATATGGCTACACCTTC. Amino acid sequence: CASSRDSSQYGYTF. The full variable domain, rest sourced from reference TRBV5-1 and TRBJ1-2, is KAGVTQTPRYLIKTRGQQVTLSCSPISGHRSVSWYQQTPGQGLQFLFEYFSETQRNKGNFPGRFSGRQFSNSRSEMNVSTLELGDSALYLCASSRDSSQYGYTFGSGTRLTVV.

Ten or more counts support this clonotype. This rearrangement joins TRBV9 to TRBJ2-3; D gene uncertain. In germline, CDR1 is SGDLS, CDR2 YYNGEE. CDR3 length: 14 residues. V was pared by 0 bases and J by 2 bases, with 7 bases between. CDR3 coding DNA: TGTGCCAGCAGCGTAGAGTTCTCCACAGATACGCAGTATTTT. It specifies CASSVEFSTDTQYF.

At least ten counts were recorded for this clonotype. This rearrangement joins TRBV9 to TRBJ2-7, with TRBD1 matching over 7 bases. CDR3 size: 14 residues. V shed 2 bases and J 2 bases; nucleotides not matched to a gene: 4. The germline V gene encodes CDR1 SGDLS and CDR2 YYNGEE. CDR3 bases: TGTGCCAGCAGCGTTCAGCAGGGGGCCTACGAGCAGTACTTC. As protein: CASSVQQGAYEQYF.

This clonotype was seen repeatedly, ten times or more. CDR3 nucleotide sequence: TGCAGTGCGGCCGGGGGGCTAGCTTTGGATACGCAGTATTTT. Its translation is CSAAGGLALDTQYF. J is TRBJ2-3 and V is TRBV20-1; perhaps TRBD2 as D (7 bases). This CDR3 comprises 14 residues. Germline V gene sequence: CDR1 DFQATT, CDR2 SNEGSKA (reference sequence). Trimming took off 6 bases at V and 6 bases at J, with 19 bases between the two ends.

This clonotype has ten or more counts. This chain joins TRBV3-1 and TRBJ2-2; 11 bases agree with TRBD1. The CDR3 has 16 amino acids. The V gene end was trimmed by 5 bases and the J gene end by 6 bases; junction bases not matched to a gene: 8. The germline CDR1 and CDR2 sequences are LGHDT and YNNKEL (reference sequence). The DNA for the CDR3 is TGTGCCAGCAGCGACCGGACAGGGGGCGCTTCCGGGGAGCTGTTTTTT. As protein: CASSDRTGGASGELFF.

Many counts were recorded for this clonotype. V is TRBV2 and J is TRBJ2-3; D not certain. The CDR3 extends over 13 amino acids. Looked up from germline, CDR1 is SNHLY and CDR2 is FYNNEI. Trimming stripped 4 bases from V and 3 bases from J, with 8 bases between. CDR3 coding DNA: TGTGCCAGCAGTGGAAGGCCTACAGATACGCAGTATTTT. As protein: CASSGRPTDTQYF.

This clonotype has at least ten counts. The chain carries TRBV20-1 and TRBJ1-1; D is possibly TRBD1 (5 bases). Trimming left V 5 bases short and J 2 bases short, with 9 bases between. This CDR3 is built from 12 residues. Germline CDR1 and CDR2: DFQATT and SNEGSKA (reference sequence). In nucleotides, the CDR3 is TGCAGTGCTTCTACAGGAAACACTGAAGCTTTCTTT. Protein product: CSASTGNTEAFF.

This clonotype was seen at least ten times. The rearrangement uses TRBV29-1 and TRBJ2-3; TRBD1 matches at 8 bases. After removal of 5 bases from V and 5 bases from J, the junction contained 3 bases not matched to a gene. This CDR3 region has 12 residues. CDR1 is SQVTM, CDR2 ANQGSEA, per germline. The CDR3 sequence: CSVQGAGDTQYF. CDR3 DNA sequence: TGCAGCGTTCAGGGGGCAGGAGATACGCAGTATTTT.